The rows below give T cell receptor beta chains drawn from one sample of a study of beta chain features in type 1 diabetes. The table came from immunoSEQ multiplex PCR; TCRdb's copy has only in-frame clones and leaves some out. The table includes hundreds of thousands of clones, 8% to 13% detected once. The specimen sequenced was naive CD4+ T cells from blood. These receptors were obtained from a woman younger than 45 in good health. CDR3s include the opening cysteine and the closing phenylalanine or tryptophan. A D gene is named only where the DNA matches it firmly. A row's size may be missing; if present it is once, few, many or a size class.

CDR3aa: CASRSSFYNEQFF
CDR3nt: TGTGCCAGCAGGAGTAGCTTTTACAATGAGCAGTTCTTC
j_gene: TRBJ2-1
abundance: -
d_gene: -
v_gene: TRBV27

CDR3aa: CASSLTQTDTQYF
CDR3nt: TGTGCCAGCAGCTTAACGCAGACAGATACGCAGTATTTT
j_gene: TRBJ2-3
abundance: few
d_gene: -
v_gene: TRBV7-3

CDR3aa: CSVKRAISDTQYF
CDR3nt: TGCAGCGTGAAGCGGGCTATCTCAGATACGCAGTATTTT
j_gene: TRBJ2-3
abundance: few
d_gene: -
v_gene: TRBV29-1

CDR3aa: CASSFGTSGYEQYF
CDR3nt: TGTGCCAGCAGTTTTGGGACTAGCGGCTACGAGCAGTACTTC
j_gene: TRBJ2-7
abundance: -
d_gene: TRBD2
v_gene: TRBV27

CDR3aa: CASSSGLAGTGELFF
CDR3nt: TGCGCCAGCAGCTCGGGACTAGCGGGTACCGGGGAGCTGTTTTTT
j_gene: TRBJ2-2
abundance: -
d_gene: TRBD2
v_gene: TRBV5-1

CDR3aa: CASSPGQQETQYF
CDR3nt: TGTGCCAGCTCACCGGGACAGCAAGAGACCCAGTACTTC
j_gene: TRBJ2-5
abundance: -
d_gene: TRBD1
v_gene: TRBV18

CDR3aa: CASSQDLAGGYTF
CDR3nt: TGTGCCAGCAGCCAAGATCTGGCAGGGGGCTACACCTTC
j_gene: TRBJ1-2
abundance: -
d_gene: -
v_gene: TRBV14

CDR3aa: CAWTGGGNQPQHF
CDR3nt: TGTGCCTGGACAGGGGGTGGAAATCAGCCCCAGCATTTT
j_gene: TRBJ1-5
abundance: few
d_gene: TRBD1
v_gene: TRBV30

CDR3aa: CASSTNRGRNEQYF
CDR3nt: TGTGCCAGCTCAACCAACAGGGGGCGGAACGAGCAGTACTTC
j_gene: TRBJ2-7
abundance: -
d_gene: TRBD1
v_gene: TRBV18

CDR3aa: CASSEGLTANYGYTF
CDR3nt: TGTGCCAGCAGTGAGGGACTGACAGCTAACTATGGCTACACCTTC
j_gene: TRBJ1-2
abundance: -
d_gene: -
v_gene: TRBV25-1

CDR3aa: CASSPRTLGYNEQFF
CDR3nt: TGTGCCAGCAGTCCCCGGACACTCGGCTACAATGAGCAGTTCTTC
j_gene: TRBJ2-1
abundance: -
d_gene: -
v_gene: TRBV27

CDR3aa: CASSLAQAGNTGELFF
CDR3nt: TGTGCCAGCAGCTTAGCGCAGGCAGGGAACACCGGGGAGCTGTTTTTT
j_gene: TRBJ2-2
abundance: few
d_gene: -
v_gene: TRBV7-2